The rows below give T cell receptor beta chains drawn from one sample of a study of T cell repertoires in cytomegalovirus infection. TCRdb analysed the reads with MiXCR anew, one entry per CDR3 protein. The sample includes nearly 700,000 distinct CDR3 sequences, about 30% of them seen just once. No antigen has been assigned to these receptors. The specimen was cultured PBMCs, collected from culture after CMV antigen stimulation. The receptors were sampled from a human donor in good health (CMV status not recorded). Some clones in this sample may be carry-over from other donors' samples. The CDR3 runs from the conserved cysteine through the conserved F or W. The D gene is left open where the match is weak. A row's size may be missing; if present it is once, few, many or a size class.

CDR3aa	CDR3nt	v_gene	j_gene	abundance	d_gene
CASSQVGYGYTF	TGTGCCAGCAGCCAAGTGGGGTATGGCTACACCTTC	TRBV7-2	TRBJ1-2	many	NA
CATTAPGPAQFF	TGTGCCACCACGGCTCCCGGGCCAGCACAGTTCTTC	TRBV6-1	TRBJ2-1	NA	NA
CASSLSTSTDTQYF	TGTGCCAGCAGCTTAAGCACTAGCACAGATACGCAGTATTTT	TRBV7-6	TRBJ2-3	few	NA
CASSVGLAANTGELFF	TGTGCCAGCAGCGTCGGACTAGCGGCGAACACCGGGGAGCTGTTTTTT	TRBV7-2	TRBJ2-2	many	TRBD2
CATSSLGGAKNIQYF	TGTGCCACCAGCAGCCTAGGGGGGGCCAAAAACATTCAGTACTTC	TRBV15	TRBJ2-4	NA	NA
CASNRDRVLYEQYF	TGTGCCAGCAACCGGGACAGGGTACTTTACGAGCAGTACTTC	TRBV6-1	TRBJ2-7	NA	TRBD1
CASSDPDTQYF	TGTGCCAGCAGTGATCCGGATACGCAGTATTTT	TRBV2	TRBJ2-3	NA	NA
CSARKLTDTQYF	TGCAGTGCTAGAAAGTTAACAGATACGCAGTATTTT	TRBV20-1	TRBJ2-3	NA	NA
CASSIATFQETQYF	TGTGCCAGTAGTATAGCGACATTCCAAGAGACCCAGTACTTC	TRBV19	TRBJ2-5	once	NA
CASSLYRRLNTGELFF	TGTGCCAGCAGTTTGTATCGGCGGCTGAACACCGGGGAGCTGTTTTTT	TRBV12-3/TRBV12-4	TRBJ2-2	NA	NA
CASSFGLAHNEQFF	TGTGCCAGCAGTTTCGGACTAGCGCACAATGAGCAGTTCTTC	TRBV12-3/TRBV12-4	TRBJ2-1	once	TRBD2
CATSRDGNQPQHF	TGTGCCACCAGCCGGGACGGCAATCAGCCCCAGCATTTT	TRBV10-3	TRBJ1-5	NA	NA
CASSRLAHRGTGELFF	TGTGCCAGCAGCCGTCTAGCGCACAGGGGGACCGGGGAGCTGTTTTTT	TRBV27	TRBJ2-2	few	TRBD1
CASSLVLAGYGYTDTQYF	TGTGCCAGCAGCTTAGTTCTAGCGGGGTATGGATACACAGATACGCAGTATTTT	TRBV11-2	TRBJ2-3	few	TRBD2
CASSHRLAGGDEQFF	TGCGCCAGCAGCCACAGACTAGCGGGGGGGGATGAGCAGTTCTTC	TRBV4-1	TRBJ2-1	few	TRBD2
CASSFQGAANEKLFF	TGTGCCAGCAGCTTTCAGGGGGCAGCTAATGAAAAACTGTTTTTT	TRBV7-9	TRBJ1-4	many	TRBD1
CASSLVGVRGGAFEQFF	TGTGCCAGCAGCTTAGTGGGGGTGAGGGGGGGGGCGTTTGAGCAGTTCTTC	TRBV7-2	TRBJ2-1	few	NA
CASSPKGFPGNTIYF	TGTGCCAGCAGTCCTAAAGGGTTTCCTGGAAACACCATATATTTT	TRBV12-3/TRBV12-4	TRBJ1-3	NA	NA
CASRGQPNLTGAFF	TGTGCCAGCAGGGGACAGCCCAACCTAACCGGGGCTTTCTTT	TRBV28	TRBJ1-1	NA	TRBD1
CASSLWQFNEQFF	TGTGCCAGCAGTTTGTGGCAGTTCAATGAGCAGTTCTTC	TRBV28	TRBJ2-1	few	NA
CASSLGGGPEQYF	TGTGCCAGCAGCTTAGGAGGGGGACCGGAGCAGTACTTC	TRBV7-6	TRBJ2-7	NA	NA
CATARDPKETQYF	TGTGCCACTGCCCGGGACCCCAAAGAGACCCAGTACTTC	TRBV10-3	TRBJ2-5	few	NA
CASRATGATEAFF	TGTGCCAGCAGGGCGACAGGGGCCACTGAAGCTTTCTTT	TRBV6-1	TRBJ1-1	NA	TRBD1
CASRSRRVTYNEQFF	TGTGCCAGCAGGTCCCGCCGGGTTACCTACAATGAGCAGTTCTTC	TRBV6-6	TRBJ2-1	NA	NA